One sample yielded the 12 T cell receptor beta chains listed below, sequenced in a study of graft-versus-host responses after intestinal transplantation listed by TCRdb under 2021. For these TCRs, the target antigens are not known. Library preparation used the immunoSEQ multiplex PCR assay. TCRdb re-hosts the immuneACCESS table, in-frame sequences only. Its copies lack some clones; in the studies checked, an unresolved V gene accounts for under half of them, and the cause for the rest is not known. This sample has 150,000 or so clones in its table, and about 90% of those were observed once. The ten most abundant clones make up 0.19% of the sample. Taken with the paper, the label for time point translates to: cells obtained before transplantation from donor or recipient. Sequencing was performed on unstimulated CD4+ T cells sorted from spleen or lymph node cells, taken before intestinal transplant. These receptors all stem from a human donor who received an intestinal transplant.

The V call is TRBV5-1, the J call TRBJ2-7; 8 bases map to TRBD2. Germline-derived CDR1 and CDR2 are SGHRS and YFSETQ. V dropped 5 bases and J dropped 4; count of bases not matched to a gene: 5. This CDR3 is 13 amino acids long. For the CDR3, the DNA is TGCGCCAGCAGGAGTAGCGGGACTTACGAGCAGTACTTC. Translating it yields CASRSSGTYEQYF.

V is TRBV29-1 and J is TRBJ2-3, with 13 bases lining up with TRBD2. CDR1 SQVTM and CDR2 ANQGSEA come from the germline V gene. V was clipped by 0 bases and J by 2 bases; unmatched bases: 5. There are 17 residues in the CDR3. The CDR3, as DNA: TGCAGCGTTGAAGAACTAGCGGGAGGGCCCAACACAGATACGCAGTATTTT. The encoded protein is CSVEELAGGPNTDTQYF.

This sequence joins TRBV9 and TRBJ1-5, with 8 bases matching TRBD1. Germline-derived CDR1 and CDR2 are SGDLS and YYNGEE. This CDR3 contains 15 residues. J lost 0 bases, V lost 4 bases, and 3 bases had no gene match. The CDR3 reads CASSTQGGSNQPQHF. CDR3 sequence (DNA): TGTGCCAGCAGCACACAGGGGGGTAGCAATCAGCCCCAGCATTTT. The full variable domain, completed using reference TRBV9 and TRBJ1-5, is DSGVTQTPKHLITATGQRVTLRCSPRSGDLSVYWYQQSLDQGLQFLIQYYNGEERAKGNILERFSAQQFPDLHSELNLSSLELGDSALYFCASSTQGGSNQPQHFGDGTRLSIL.

The chain uses TRBV29-1 and TRBJ1-4; weak D call: TRBD1 (6 bases). V dropped 5 bases and J dropped 8 bases, with 9 bases sitting between them. CDR3 length: 11 residues. Looked up from germline, CDR1 is SQVTM and CDR2 is ANQGSEA. The CDR3 loop is CSVLQGEKLFF. CDR3 coding DNA: TGCAGCGTTCTACAGGGAGAAAAACTGTTTTTT.

This sequence joins TRBV28 and TRBJ1-1; D perhaps matches TRBD1 (5 bases). V lost 7 bases and J 2 bases, leaving 17 bases between the germline ends. The germline CDR1 and CDR2 sequences are MDHEN and SYDVKM. The CDR3 totals 15 residues. CDR3 loop: CASTVRGALNTEAFF. Here the CDR3 DNA reads TGTGCCAGCACGGTGAGGGGAGCACTAAACACTGAAGCTTTCTTT.

This chain uses TRBV18 with TRBJ1-5, with TRBD1 identical over 7 bases. The junction had 6 bases not matched to a gene; V was cut back by 6 bases and J by 4 bases. CDR3 size: 14 residues. Germline V gene sequence: CDR1 KGHSH, CDR2 LQKENI. CDR3 in amino acids: CASSPTGKNQPQHF. The CDR3 region has the DNA TGTGCCAGCTCGCCGACAGGGAAGAATCAGCCCCAGCATTTT.

The genes are TRBV5-8 and TRBJ1-5; the D gene is possibly TRBD1 (6 bases). The CDR3 contains 13 residues. Trimming pared 2 bases from V and 13 bases from J, leaving 16 bases between. Germline V CDR1 and CDR2: SGHTS, YDEGEE. Here the CDR3 DNA reads TGTGCCAGCAGCTTAACTTTAGACAGGACGCAGCATTTT. It encodes CASSLTLDRTQHF.

This chain joins TRBV11-3 and TRBJ2-1, with 10 bases lining up with TRBD2. The CDR3 runs 15 residues. The ends lost 0 bases at V and 8 bases at J; junction bases unmatched: 4. Germline loops: CDR1 SGHNT, CDR2 YENEEA. The CDR3 region has the DNA TGTGCCAGCAGCTTAGAAACTAGCGGGACCCATGAGCAGTTCTTC. Translating gives CASSLETSGTHEQFF.

The count of this clone is one. The chain links TRBV29-1 to TRBJ2-2; D is ambiguous. V lost 4 bases and J 0 bases, leaving 9 bases between the germline ends. This CDR3 has 14 residues. In germline, CDR1 is SQVTM, CDR2 ANQGSEA. The CDR3: CSVGHRANTGELFF. The DNA of the CDR3 is TGCAGCGTTGGGCACCGCGCGAACACCGGGGAGCTGTTTTTT.

V and J are TRBV18 and TRBJ2-5, with no clear D. V lost 3 bases, J lost 5 bases, and 13 bases lay in between. This CDR3 is 14 amino acids long. Germline V gives CDR1 KGHSH, CDR2 LQKENI. For the CDR3, the DNA is TGTGCCAGCTCACCTCAGACCCTCCGGGAGACCCAGTACTTC. It yields the protein CASSPQTLRETQYF. Drawing the rest from reference TRBV18 and TRBJ2-5, the complete variable domain is NAGVMQNPRHLVRRRGQEARLRCSPMKGHSHVYWYRQLPEEGLKFMVYLQKENIIDESGMPKERFSAEFPKEGPSILRIQQVVRGDSAAYFCASSPQTLRETQYFGPGTRLLVL.

This clone appeared once. V is TRBV7-2 and J is TRBJ2-7, with D perhaps TRBD1 (5 bases). Deletions cut 2 bases from V and 3 bases from J, with 11 bases between. Germline CDR1 is SGHTA and CDR2 is FQGNSA. The CDR3 totals 14 residues. The CDR3 DNA reads TGTGCCAGCAGCTTACAGGGCTTTAGCTACGAGCAGTACTTC. Translation: CASSLQGFSYEQYF.

The sample holds one count of this clone. This sequence joins TRBV27 and TRBJ2-5; D may correspond to TRBD1 or TRBD2 (5 bases each). Germline V gives CDR1 MNHEY, CDR2 SMNVEV (reference sequence). V lost 7 bases and J lost 4, with 16 bases in between. This CDR3 spans 14 amino acids. This CDR3 is CASIPFRGGETQYF. As DNA, the CDR3 is TGTGCCAGCATTCCCTTCCGGGGCGGAGAGACCCAGTACTTC.